Presented here are 28 T cell receptor beta chains from one specimen sequenced in a study of T cell responses to AZD1222 COVID-19 vaccine. Clones were read by immunoSEQ multiplex PCR, and TCRdb kept only the in-frame ones, dropping some. The sample lists about 140,000 clones; around nine tenths were seen once. Sequencing used peripheral blood, obtained on day 0 of AZD1222 vaccination. All receptors derive from an adult in good health.

V gene TRBV3-1 (or the pseudogene TRBV3-2) combines with J gene TRBJ1-2; 9 bases are shared with TRBD1. Germline CDR1 and CDR2: LGHDT and YNNKEL (reference sequence). V lost 4 bases, J lost 2 bases, and 2 bases stayed unmatched. This CDR3 comprises 14 residues. The CDR3 reads CASSLGTGNYGYTF. CDR3 in DNA: TGTGCCAGCAGCCTCGGGACAGGGAACTATGGCTACACCTTC.

This chain links TRBV11-1 with TRBJ1-2, with 8 bases fitting TRBD1. The V gene end was trimmed by 2 bases and the J gene end by 3 bases; junction bases not matched to a gene: 8. Germline assignment: CDR1 SGHAT and CDR2 FQDESV (reference sequence). The CDR3 runs 16 residues. The CDR3 here is CASSLPSGTGDYGYTF. The DNA for the CDR3 is TGTGCCAGCAGCTTACCATCCGGGACAGGCGACTATGGCTACACCTTC.

This chain connects TRBV4-3 to TRBJ2-3; 7 positions match TRBD2. Trimming removed 6 bases from V and 2 bases from J; junction bases left unmatched: 5. This CDR3 comprises 14 residues. CDR1 is LGHNA and CDR2 is YSLEER in the germline V gene. DNA for the CDR3: TGCGCCAGCAGTCTAGCGGAATTCACAGATACGCAGTATTTT. It translates to CASSLAEFTDTQYF.

The chain uses TRBV27 and TRBJ1-6; possibly TRBD1 for D (5 bases). Trimming cost V 2 bases and J 9 bases, with 14 bases left between them. This CDR3 contains 15 residues. Germline V lookup: CDR1 MNHEY, CDR2 SMNVEV (reference sequence). CDR3 protein: CASSLQDRGVSPLHF. The CDR3 DNA is TGTGCCAGCAGTTTACAAGATCGAGGGGTTTCACCCCTCCACTTT.

Only one count was recorded for this clone. V is TRBV7-2 and J is TRBJ1-1, with unresolved D. V lost 5 bases and J 10 bases, leaving 23 bases between the germline ends. This CDR3 contains 15 residues. Germline CDR1 reads SGHTA; CDR2 reads FQGNSA. In DNA, the CDR3 is TGTGCCAGCAGCCTACAGAGGGCAACAAGTGAGGGAGCTTTCTTT. This translates into CASSLQRATSEGAFF.

The chain is built from TRBV5-4 and TRBJ1-1; TRBD1 agrees at 10 bases. The CDR3 runs 17 residues. Germline V gene data show CDR1 as SGHNT and CDR2 as YYREEE (reference sequence). V lost 4 bases, J lost 5 bases, and 14 bases stayed unmatched. In nucleotides, the CDR3 is TGTGCCAGCAGCCGTACCCCGGGACAGGGGAAAAGAACTGAAGCTTTCTTT. Residues: CASSRTPGQGKRTEAFF.

The J gene is TRBJ2-3, the V gene TRBV7-3; D is uncertain. This CDR3 region has 15 residues. Germline CDR1 and CDR2: SGHTA and FQGTGA. Trimming shortened V by 1 base and J by 2 bases, and 10 bases separated the two germline ends. The CDR3 sequence is CASSLNPNPTDTQYF. The CDR3 DNA sequence: TGTGCCAGCAGCTTAAACCCAAATCCCACAGATACGCAGTATTTT.

The genes are TRBV9 and TRBJ2-1; TRBD2 matches at 12 bases. CDR1 is SGDLS and CDR2 is YYNGEE in the germline V gene. V shed 0 bases, J shed 7 bases, and the junction held 5 bases outside the gene matches. This CDR3 has 16 amino acids. In DNA form, the CDR3 reads TGTGCCAGCAGCGTAGTTTCTAGCGGGAGGGTAAATGAGCAGTTCTTC. Its protein is CASSVVSSGRVNEQFF. The full variable domain, with the rest looked up from reference TRBV9 and TRBJ2-1, is DSGVTQTPKHLITATGQRVTLRCSPRSGDLSVYWYQQSLDQGLQFLIQYYNGEERAKGNILERFSAQQFPDLHSELNLSSLELGDSALYFCASSVVSSGRVNEQFFGPGTRLTVL.

The V call is TRBV7-2, the J call TRBJ2-5, with 7 bases that match TRBD2. Germline values: CDR1 SGHTA, CDR2 FQGNSA. The V gene end was trimmed by 5 bases and the J gene end by 7 bases; junction bases not matched to a gene: 13. This CDR3 contains 15 residues. The CDR3 DNA follows: TGTGCCAGCAGCACGGGAGGAGGCTCAAAGGGGACCCAGTACTTC. Translation: CASSTGGGSKGTQYF.

This sequence joins TRBV6-1 and TRBJ1-1; D unresolved. The CDR3 runs 13 residues. CDR1 is MNHNS, CDR2 SASEGT, per germline. V was trimmed by 5 bases and J by 5 bases, leaving 12 bases between them. The CDR3 sequence: CASSFSGETEAFF. CDR3 nucleotides: TGTGCCAGCAGTTTCAGTGGGGAAACTGAAGCTTTCTTT.

The chain has TRBV2 and TRBJ1-6; TRBD1 matches at 10 bases. The J segment lost 9 bases and the V segment lost 7 bases, leaving 6 bases of the junction unmatched. CDR1 SNHLY and CDR2 FYNNEI come from the germline V gene. The CDR3 length is 14 residues. CDR3 DNA: TGTGCCAGCACTGGCGGGACAGGGGCTTCACCCCTCCACTTT. Residues: CASTGGTGASPLHF.

With respect to this clone: A read error may account for a junction end that differs from germline. The chain joins TRBV7-9 to TRBJ1-6; 8 bases fit TRBD1. CDR1 and CDR2 from the germline V gene are SEHNR and FQNEAQ (reference sequence). The CDR3 is 17 residues long. The CDR3 DNA reads as TGTGCCAGCAGCCTAGCCTCAACGGGACAGGATAATTCACCCCTCCACTTT. Protein product: CASSLASTGQDNSPLHF.

DNA of the CDR3: TGTGCCAGCCGCACAGGGGTGGAATATGGCTACACCTTC. Translated, it gives CASRTGVEYGYTF. J is TRBJ1-2 and V is TRBV27; 7 bases map to TRBD1. After removal of 8 bases from V and 5 bases from J, the junction contained 8 bases not matched to a gene. This CDR3 contains 13 residues. The germline gives CDR1 MNHEY, CDR2 SMNVEV (reference sequence).

V and J are TRBV3-1 (or the pseudogene TRBV3-2) and TRBJ2-5; 11 nucleotides line up with TRBD2. Germline V gives CDR1 LGHDT, CDR2 YNNKEL (reference sequence). This CDR3 region has 15 residues. The V gene end was trimmed by 3 bases and the J gene end by 5 bases; junction bases not matched to a gene: 5. The CDR3, as DNA: TGTGCCAGCAGCCACGTAGCGGGGGGGCAGGAGACCCAGTACTTC. The encoded protein is CASSHVAGGQETQYF.

The chain employs TRBV5-4 and TRBJ1-2, with D tentatively TRBD1 (5 bases). Looked up from germline, CDR1 is SGHNT and CDR2 is YYREEE (reference sequence). V was shortened by 3 bases and J by 3 bases, with 21 bases between the two germline ends. The CDR3 consists of 17 residues. In DNA, the CDR3 is TGTGCCAGCAGCTCGGGTGGGGCAACGTGGGGGGACTATGGCTACACCTTC. This translates into CASSSGGATWGDYGYTF.

The chain carries TRBV7-2 and TRBJ1-2; D is unclear. The CDR3 is made up of 15 amino acids. V dropped 2 bases and J dropped 0 bases, with 10 bases sitting between them. CDR1 is SGHTA and CDR2 is FQGNSA in the germline V gene. For the CDR3, the DNA is TGTGCCAGCAGCTTATCTCATCAGGCTAACTATGGCTACACCTTC. Protein: CASSLSHQANYGYTF.

The CDR3 nucleotides are TGCAGCGTTGACGGGGGTAACACTGAAGCTTTCTTT. As protein: CSVDGGNTEAFF. This rearrangement joins TRBV29-1 to TRBJ1-1; D may be TRBD1 (5 bases). Germline CDR1 reads SQVTM; CDR2 reads ANQGSEA. Trimming shortened V by 3 bases and J by 2 bases, and 7 bases separated the two germline ends. This CDR3 is built from 12 residues. Together with reference TRBV29-1 and TRBJ1-1, the CDR3 gives the full variable domain: SAVISQKPSRDICQRGTSLTIQCQVDSQVTMMFWYRQQPGQSLTLIATANQGSEATYESGFVIDKFPISRPNLTFSTLTVSNMSPEDSSIYLCSVDGGNTEAFFGQGTRLTVV.

The chain links TRBV18 to TRBJ2-2; a possible D gene is TRBD1 (6 bases). V was shortened by 6 bases and J by 1 base, with 12 bases between the two germline ends. The CDR3 has 15 amino acids. Germline loops: CDR1 KGHSH, CDR2 LQKENI. The CDR3: CASSVRQENTGELFF. The DNA of the CDR3 is TGTGCCAGCTCCGTCCGACAGGAGAACACCGGGGAGCTGTTTTTT.

The J gene is TRBJ1-1, the V gene TRBV30; 7 bases are a match to TRBD1. This CDR3 region has 11 residues. The germline V gene encodes CDR1 GTSNPN and CDR2 SVGIG (reference sequence). Trimming cost V 2 bases and J 8 bases; bases outside gene matches: 2. The CDR3 protein is CAWSRTGEAFF. DNA of the CDR3: TGTGCCTGGAGTAGGACAGGAGAAGCTTTCTTT.

CDR3 amino acids: CASSQDVSYEQYF. The CDR3 nucleotides are TGTGCCAGCAGCCAAGACGTTTCCTACGAGCAGTACTTC. The V and J genes are TRBV3-1 (or the pseudogene TRBV3-2) and TRBJ2-7; no definite D call. Looked up from germline, CDR1 is LGHDT and CDR2 is YNNKEL (reference sequence). Trimming removed 0 bases at V and 1 base at J, with 4 bases between. The CDR3 sequence is 13 residues long.

J is TRBJ2-7 and V is TRBV6-5; weak D call: TRBD2 (6 bases). The germline CDR1 and CDR2 sequences are MNHEY and SVGAGI. The V gene lost 10 bases and the J gene lost 2 bases, with 21 bases spanning the gap. The CDR3 sequence is 15 residues long. The CDR3 coding sequence is TGTGCCACCCCGATCCGGGCAGGGAGGACCTACGAGCAGTACTTC. Translated, it gives CATPIRAGRTYEQYF.

The rearrangement links TRBV15 to TRBJ2-3, with D unclear. Germline V gene sequence: CDR1 LNHNV, CDR2 YYDKDF (reference sequence). CDR3 size: 19 residues. V lost 0 bases and J lost 1, with 20 bases in between. CDR3 in DNA: TGTGCCACCAGCAGAGATATGGTTGTCGTCGCGGAAGGCACAGATACGCAGTATTTT. As protein: CATSRDMVVVAEGTDTQYF.

V and J are TRBV18 and TRBJ2-5; 7 bases are shared with TRBD1. This CDR3 is 15 amino acids long. Germline trimming cut 2 bases from V and 0 bases from J; bases unmatched to any gene: 3. Germline V gene sequence: CDR1 KGHSH, CDR2 LQKENI. CDR3 in DNA: TGTGCCAGCTCACCAGGGACAGCCTACCAAGAGACCCAGTACTTC. Its protein is CASSPGTAYQETQYF.

This clone was seen a handful of times. This rearrangement joins TRBV7-2 to TRBJ2-2; 8 bases are shared with TRBD2. Germline V gene lookup returns CDR1 SGHTA and CDR2 FQGNSA. Unmatched junction bases numbered 8, after V lost 2 bases and J lost 0 bases. This CDR3 is built from 18 residues. CDR3 nucleotides: TGTGCCAGCAGCTTAAACAAGGCGGGGGGACCGAACACCGGGGAGCTGTTTTTT. Its translation is CASSLNKAGGPNTGELFF. The whole variable domain, remainder taken from reference TRBV7-2 and TRBJ2-2, is GAGVSQSPSNKVTEKGKDVELRCDPISGHTALYWYRQSLGQGLEFLIYFQGNSAPDKSGLPSDRFSAERTGGSVSTLTIQRTQQEDSAVYLCASSLNKAGGPNTGELFFGEGSRLTVL.

The rearrangement links TRBV5-8 to TRBJ2-3; D not certain. Germline V CDR1 and CDR2: SGHTS, YDEGEE. V lost 2 bases and J lost 2, with 6 bases in between. The CDR3 is made up of 13 amino acids. CDR3 amino acids: CASSFPATDTQYF. In DNA, the CDR3 is TGTGCCAGCAGCTTCCCGGCCACAGATACGCAGTATTTT.

J is TRBJ2-1 and V is TRBV20-1, with a weak D call TRBD1 (5 bases). CDR3 length: 14 residues. V dropped 3 bases and J dropped 6 bases, with 15 bases sitting between them. Germline V lookup: CDR1 DFQATT, CDR2 SNEGSKA (reference sequence). Here the CDR3 reads CSASPGPSPNEQFF. DNA for the CDR3: TGCAGTGCTAGTCCAGGGCCCAGCCCCAATGAGCAGTTCTTC.

The chain has TRBV4-2 and TRBJ2-1; no clear D gene. Trimming took 0 bases from V and 8 from J, leaving 8 bases between them. This CDR3 region has 13 residues. Germline V CDR1 and CDR2: LGHNA, YNFKEQ. The CDR3 protein is CASSQDQFYEQFF. In nucleotides, the CDR3 is TGTGCCAGCAGCCAAGATCAATTTTATGAGCAGTTCTTC.

The chain recombines TRBV2 with TRBJ2-2, with TRBD2 identical over 8 bases. Germline assignment: CDR1 SNHLY and CDR2 FYNNEI. The ends lost 5 bases at V and 1 base at J; junction bases unmatched: 9. This CDR3 has 17 residues. CDR3 in amino acids: CASSPSGLAENTGELFF. DNA for the CDR3: TGTGCCAGCAGTCCCTCCGGACTAGCAGAGAACACCGGGGAGCTGTTTTTT.